The TCR beta chain described here comes from a study of OX40 agonist ivuxolimab in advanced cancers. Study-wide results and caveats: Nonresponders included some who also had low normalized T-cell clonal expansion. Determination of antigen specificity was not performed for the expanded peripheral T cells. Clonal expansion was among the lowest in partial responders at 0.1-3.0 mg/kg, especially CD8+.

Comment on this clone: Its antigen is not identified.

Researchers took blood at baseline, on cycle 4 day 1, and on cycle 7 day 1. Some clones are missing from TCRdb's copy, which holds only in-frame ones; the method was immunoSEQ multiplex PCR. Among around 46,000 clones listed, around 90% were seen once. The CDR3 is made up of 15 amino acids. Trimming stripped 5 bases from V and 3 bases from J, with 17 bases between. Germline values: CDR1 MNHNS, CDR2 SASEGT. Sequencing used CD4+ or CD8+ T cells sorted from blood, obtained in a trial of the OX40 agonist ivuxolimab. This sequence joins TRBV6-1 and TRBJ2-7, with D possibly matching TRBD2 (5 bases). The receptor's source is an adult with an advanced solid tumor such as melanoma, head and neck, liver or kidney cancer. The CDR3 region is CASSPSLAWNYEQYF. CDR3 in DNA: TGTGCCAGCAGTCCTAGCTTGGCATGGAACTACGAGCAGTACTTC.